This T cell receptor beta chain is from a study of CD8 T cells in Susac syndrome (dated 2019 in TCRdb). Some background on the complete study: Whether CD8+ T cell activation and differentiation in Susac syndrome was antigen driven was tested using repertoire sequencing.

The junction carries 5 bases between V and J, which are trimmed by 4 bases and 0 bases respectively. The germline V gene encodes CDR1 SQVTM and CDR2 ANQGSEA. The CDR3 runs 12 residues from the cysteine to the phenylalanine. Kept here is only the CDR3 DNA, which spans 36 bases and is read in frame from base 1. Overall results and qualifications from the work: The number of individuals in the TCR sequencing and HLA analysis was acknowledged as relatively small.

RNA was extracted using the RNeasy kit, and roughly 0.45 to 1 microgram was reverse transcribed with random hexamers. TCR beta CDR3 regions were amplified with the immunoSEQ multiplex PCR assay covering 54 Vbeta and 13 Jbeta segments. To correct PCR amplification bias, a synthetic template baseline was used for both primer optimization and computational correction. Per the original workflow: Reads were assigned to V, D and J genes according to IMGT and analyzed in immunoSEQ Analyzer, with only productive sequences retained. To calculate clonality, Shannon entropy was normalized by log2 of the number of productive unique sequences and then subtracted from one. For each patient and control, public and private clones were evaluated within the 100 most prevalent clones. Susac-specific clones were defined as absent from healthy and MS cohorts, over a thousand published viral clones and other ImmuneACCESS disease sequences. TCRdb cleaned the public reads at Q25 with fastp, built clones with MiXCR and kept in-frame beta chains. Each entry is one CDR3 protein sequence, shown with its most common DNA and genes. The V and J calls were not made by the authors but by TCRdb's processing. This sample lists about 210,000 distinct CDR3 sequences; 95% were detected once. 0.095% of the sample belongs to the ten largest clones.

High-throughput TCR beta sequencing profiled peripheral blood CD8+ and CD4+ T cells from healthy donors, Susac syndrome patients and multiple sclerosis patients. The multiple sclerosis controls were treatment-naive patients who had stable or active relapsing-remitting disease and met the revised McDonald criteria. Bulk CD8+ and CD4+ T cells were purified magnetically by negative isolation, whereas CD8+ TEMRA cells were enriched by FACS. Blood was collected in EDTA tubes and processed within 24 hours, with PBMCs isolated through density gradient centrifugation. PBMCs intended for TCR sequencing were cryopreserved in liquid nitrogen and were subsequently thawed in a 37 degrees C water bath. Purity of sorted or isolated CD4+, CD8+ and CD8+ TEMRA cells was at least 90%. This clonotype was counted between two and nine times. This receptor's antigen is unknown. No base quality information exists; no much larger clone differs at one position.

Rearrangement joined TRBV29-1 to TRBJ2-3; no D segment can be confidently identified. The sequence derives from a human donor with multiple sclerosis. The specimen sequenced was CD4+ T cells from PBMCs. The CDR3: CSVGRSTDTQYF. In nucleotide form, the sequence is TGCAGCGTTGGGAGAAGCACAGATACGCAGTATTTT.